These 19 T cell receptor beta chains originate from one sample sequenced in a study of blood T cell repertoires in COVID-19 (dated by TCRdb to 2018 to 2020). The library was prepared using the immunoSEQ multiplex PCR assay. Not all clones reach the TCRdb copy of this immuneACCESS table, which keeps in-frame sequences only. Checked studies attribute under half of the gap to unresolved V genes and leave the rest unexplained. Present in this sample are more than 95,000 clones, around 86% of which were seen just once. Around 27% of the sample comes from the top ten. Sequenced: peripheral blood. The source of these receptors is an elderly woman with acute or convalescent COVID-19.

The gene calls are TRBV28 and TRBJ2-7; 7 bases are shared with TRBD1. The germline V gene has CDR1 MDHEN and CDR2 SYDVKM. This CDR3 has 15 residues. V was clipped by 4 bases and J by 3 bases; unmatched bases: 9. In DNA, the CDR3 is TGTGCCAGCAGTTCTCGACAGGGTACCCTCTACGAGCAGTACGTC. Translation gives CASSSRQGTLYEQYV.

This chain connects TRBV3-1 (or the pseudogene TRBV3-2) to TRBJ2-1, with 9 nucleotides matching TRBD1. The germline V gene has CDR1 LGHDT and CDR2 YNNKEL (reference sequence). Trimming removed 4 bases from V and 8 bases from J; junction bases left unmatched: 6. This CDR3 has 14 residues. The CDR3 DNA reads TGTGCCAGCAGCCCGGGACAGGGCGGTGATGAGCAGTTCTTC. Its translation: CASSPGQGGDEQFF.

The V gene is TRBV5-1, the J gene TRBJ1-3; D unclear. This CDR3 comprises 15 residues. V shed 4 bases and J shed 3 bases, with 14 bases lying between them. CDR1 is SGHRS, CDR2 YFSETQ, per germline. CDR3 nucleotides: TGCGCCAGCAGCGGGGTCGAGGGATTTGGAAACACCATATATTTT. Protein product: CASSGVEGFGNTIYF. Filled out from reference TRBV5-1 and TRBJ1-3, the complete variable domain reads KAGVTQTPRYLIKTRGQQVTLSCSPISGHRSVSWYQQTPGQGLQFLFEYFSETQRNKGNFPGRFSGRQFSNSRSEMNVSTLELGDSALYLCASSGVEGFGNTIYFGEGSWLTVV.

V usage is TRBV5-6 and J usage is TRBJ1-2; weak D call: TRBD1 (5 bases). Trimming stripped 2 bases from V and 7 bases from J, with 15 bases between. The CDR3 covers 14 residues. CDR1 and CDR2 (germline): SGHDT, YYEEEE. The CDR3 DNA follows: TGTGCCAGCAGCTTCGCGGGGGTTCGGGTTGGCTACACCTTC. Its translation: CASSFAGVRVGYTF.

The chain couples TRBV7-8 to TRBJ1-1, with D tentatively TRBD1 (5 bases). The CDR3 totals 14 residues. Germline CDR1 and CDR2: SGHVS and FQNEAQ. V dropped 4 bases and J dropped 4 bases, with 13 bases sitting between them. CDR3 coding DNA: TGTGCCAGCAGCTACAGGTCAGGTACCACTGAAGCTTTCTTT. Translating it yields CASSYRSGTTEAFF.

A single count supports this clone. The chain is built from TRBV7-2 and TRBJ1-2; 8 nucleotides align to TRBD1. Germline V gene data show CDR1 as SGHTA and CDR2 as FQGNSA. The CDR3 loop spans 13 amino acids. V gave up 6 bases and J gave up 6 bases; unmatched junction bases: 6. The CDR3 DNA follows: TGTGCCAGCAGTCGGACAGGGCGGCATGGCTACACCTTC. Protein: CASSRTGRHGYTF.

V usage is TRBV4-1 and J usage is TRBJ1-1; 9 nucleotides line up with TRBD1. The germline V gene encodes CDR1 MGHRA and CDR2 YSYEKL. This CDR3 comprises 14 residues. J lost 5 bases, V lost 3 bases, and 4 bases had no gene match. CDR3: CASSQGQGWTEAFF. CDR3 coding DNA: TGCGCCAGCAGCCAGGGACAGGGCTGGACTGAAGCTTTCTTT.

The CDR3 bases are TGTGCCAGCAGCCCTGGATTGAGGGGGACTGAAGCTTTCTTT. Translating it yields CASSPGLRGTEAFF. This chain connects TRBV9 to TRBJ1-1; a weak D match, TRBD1 (6 bases). Per the germline V gene, CDR1 is SGDLS and CDR2 is YYNGEE. Trimming took 4 bases from V and 5 from J, leaving 15 bases between them. The CDR3 sequence is 14 residues long.

Worth noting for this clone: This CDR3 is also generated by other DNA sequences in the sample. The rearrangement links TRBV20-1 to TRBJ2-1, with D hard to call. Germline-derived CDR1 and CDR2 are DFQATT and SNEGSKA (reference sequence). V was shortened by 2 bases and J by 7 bases, with 6 bases between the two germline ends. The CDR3 has 11 residues. The CDR3 coding sequence is TGCAGTGCTAGACCAGGTAATGAGCAGTTCTTC. This sequence encodes CSARPGNEQFF.

The chain links TRBV9 to TRBJ1-6; 9 nucleotides align to TRBD1. The junction had 10 bases not matched to a gene; V was cut back by 7 bases and J by 2 bases. Germline-derived CDR1 and CDR2 are SGDLS and YYNGEE. There are 17 residues in the CDR3. This chain's CDR3 is CASGDGTGTTYNSPLHF. DNA for the CDR3: TGTGCCAGCGGGGACGGGACAGGGACGACCTATAATTCACCCCTCCACTTT. The full variable domain, completed using reference TRBV9 and TRBJ1-6, is DSGVTQTPKHLITATGQRVTLRCSPRSGDLSVYWYQQSLDQGLQFLIQYYNGEERAKGNILERFSAQQFPDLHSELNLSSLELGDSALYFCASGDGTGTTYNSPLHFGNGTRLTVT.

V gene TRBV5-4 combines with J gene TRBJ2-5; 9 positions match TRBD2. Germline loops: CDR1 SGHNT, CDR2 YYREEE (reference sequence). J lost 3 bases, V lost 2 bases, and 11 bases had no gene match. The CDR3 length is 17 residues. The CDR3 sequence: CASSFGGRSSGEETQYF. The DNA for the CDR3 is TGTGCCAGCAGCTTTGGGGGTCGCTCTAGCGGGGAAGAGACCCAGTACTTC.

The V and J genes are TRBV5-1 and TRBJ2-7; D is possibly TRBD1 (6 bases). This CDR3 spans 13 amino acids. Looked up from germline, CDR1 is SGHRS and CDR2 is YFSETQ. V was pared by 7 bases and J by 0 bases, with 11 bases between. The CDR3 sequence is CASGTGISYEQYF. Written as DNA, the CDR3 is TGCGCCAGCGGCACAGGGATCTCCTACGAGCAGTACTTC.

V usage is TRBV7-7 and J usage is TRBJ2-7, with a weak D call TRBD2 (7 bases). The CDR3 covers 16 residues. V was clipped by 5 bases and J by 3 bases, with 20 bases between them. Per the germline V gene, CDR1 is SSHAT and CDR2 is FNYEAQ (reference sequence). CDR3 in DNA: TGTGCCAGCAGCCCATTTCCCCGGGGGGCCAACTACGAGCAGTACTTC. This sequence encodes CASSPFPRGANYEQYF.

The rearrangement joins TRBV12-5 to TRBJ1-4; 7 positions match TRBD1. The CDR3 totals 14 residues. The V gene end was trimmed by 5 bases and the J gene end by 5 bases; junction bases not matched to a gene: 5. Germline V gene data show CDR1 as LGHNT and CDR2 as FRNRAP. This CDR3 is CASGLGTENEKLFF. CDR3 coding DNA: TGTGCTAGTGGTCTCGGGACAGAAAATGAAAAACTGTTTTTT.

The rearrangement joins TRBV2 to TRBJ1-5; perhaps TRBD1 as D (5 bases). The CDR3 extends over 13 amino acids. Germline V gives CDR1 SNHLY, CDR2 FYNNEI. Trimming shortened V by 4 bases and J by 3 bases, and 7 bases separated the two germline ends. Here the CDR3 reads CASSGDYNQPQHF. Here the CDR3 DNA reads TGTGCCAGCAGTGGGGACTACAATCAGCCCCAGCATTTT.

This chain joins TRBV28 and TRBJ2-7, with 8 nucleotides matching TRBD2. In germline, CDR1 is MDHEN, CDR2 SYDVKM. Trimming cost V 10 bases and J 5 bases; bases outside gene matches: 7. The CDR3 extends over 12 amino acids. The CDR3 DNA reads as TGTGCCATCCGCGGGGGGAGGGACGAGCAGTACGTC. Translating gives CAIRGGRDEQYV.

This chain links TRBV10-3 with TRBJ1-5; D is perhaps TRBD1 (6 bases). CDR1 and CDR2 from the germline V gene are ENHRY and SYGVKD. This CDR3 has 13 amino acids. Trimming removed 7 bases from V and 4 bases from J, with 11 bases in between. The CDR3 bases are TGTGCCATCACCTGGGACACTAATCAGCCCCAGCATTTT. Protein sequence: CAITWDTNQPQHF.

The genes are TRBV10-2 and TRBJ1-2; possible D gene TRBD1, 5 bases. Germline V CDR1 and CDR2: WSHSY, SAAADI. Deletions cut 6 bases from V and 0 bases from J, with 14 bases between. The CDR3 contains 15 residues. The CDR3 sequence: CASSGGNASNYGYTF. The CDR3 coding sequence is TGCGCCAGCAGCGGGGGGAATGCGTCTAACTATGGCTACACCTTC.

Only one count was recorded for this clone. The chain uses TRBV29-1 and TRBJ1-2, with 11 bases lining up with TRBD1. From germline, CDR1 is SQVTM and CDR2 ANQGSEA. The CDR3 has 15 amino acids. The V gene end was trimmed by 6 bases and the J gene end by 1 base; junction bases not matched to a gene: 7. This CDR3 is CSVARTGGGNYGYTF. The CDR3 coding sequence is TGCAGCGTCGCCCGGACAGGGGGCGGTAACTATGGCTACACCTTC.